This T cell receptor beta chain was identified in a study of cytomegalovirus exposure and HLA in healthy donors. Study-wide findings and caveats: Overall, around 160 TCR beta chains were annotated as cytomegalovirus-associated.

On this clone: Its antigen is currently unknown.

Between the trimmed V and J ends, which lost 1 base and 1 base, there was a span of 8 bases. Germline V gene sequence: CDR1 SGHRS, CDR2 YFSETQ. The CDR3 extends over 15 amino acids. Measured with immunoSEQ multiplex PCR; TCRdb has only the in-frame clones, and not every one. The repertoire consists of around 49,000 clones, with around 94% occurring once and the leading ten covering approximately 7.8%. The chain combines TRBV5-1 with TRBJ2-2; a possible D gene is TRBD1 (5 bases). This TCR derives from a woman aged 18-29 years in good health and CMV-seropositive. Sample: PBMCs. Here the CDR3 reads CASSLWGRNTGELFF. The CDR3 DNA is TGCGCCAGCAGCTTGTGGGGCAGGAACACCGGGGAGCTGTTTTTT.